This entry is about one T cell receptor (beta chain). Seattle's enrolled individuals joined amid active infection and were then monitored longitudinally. The CDR3 sequence is 13 residues long. V was shortened by 3 bases and J by 3 bases, with 8 bases between the two germline ends. Original processing methods: Amplifying reference gene primers gave estimates of nucleated cell counts. Method: immunoSEQ multiplex PCR; TCRdb's copy keeps in-frame clones and lacks some. The V and J calls and clone size come from that table; D and trimming were worked out from the DNA. The repertoire holds some 290,000 clones, with almost 90% as singletons. This sample was included in a study of blood T cell repertoires in COVID-19. Study context: Donors in the United States, Italy and Spain gave samples during acute or convalescent COVID-19.

Material for sequencing was peripheral blood. This TCR was recovered from a woman aged 25 to 39 with COVID-19, enrolled during active disease. The chain carries TRBV12-3 or TRBV12-4 and TRBJ2-5; D unclear. The CDR3 nucleotides are TGTGCCAGCAGTTTCGGGTACAAAGAGACCCAGTACTTC. Protein sequence: CASSFGYKETQYF.